This T cell receptor beta chain is drawn from a study of shared clonotypes between healthy human individuals. Study-level findings and limits: Sampling included only blood; tissue repertoires likely differ. Read depth was anticipated to influence clonotype sharing among donors.

The germline CDR1 and CDR2 sequences are SEHNR and FQNEAQ (reference sequence). V lost 3 bases and J 3 bases, leaving 6 bases between the germline ends. The CDR3 runs 12 residues. Clones were read by immunoSEQ multiplex PCR, and TCRdb kept only the in-frame ones, dropping some. Of 2 million to 2.5 million clones listed, 93% were seen once; the top ten hold 0.35% to 0.5%. Worth noting for this clone: The antigen remains unidentified. This sample includes further DNA sequences coding for the same CDR3.

The J gene is TRBJ2-7, the V gene TRBV7-9, with unresolved D. The source material was naive CD4+ T cells from PBMCs. The sample's subset: CD45RA+ positively selected. The origin of this receptor is a man between 18 and 29 years old in good health. Some clones in this sample may be carry-over from other donors' samples. The CDR3 coding sequence is TGTGCCAGCAGCTTGGTGCTCTACGAGCAGTACTTC. This sequence encodes CASSLVLYEQYF.